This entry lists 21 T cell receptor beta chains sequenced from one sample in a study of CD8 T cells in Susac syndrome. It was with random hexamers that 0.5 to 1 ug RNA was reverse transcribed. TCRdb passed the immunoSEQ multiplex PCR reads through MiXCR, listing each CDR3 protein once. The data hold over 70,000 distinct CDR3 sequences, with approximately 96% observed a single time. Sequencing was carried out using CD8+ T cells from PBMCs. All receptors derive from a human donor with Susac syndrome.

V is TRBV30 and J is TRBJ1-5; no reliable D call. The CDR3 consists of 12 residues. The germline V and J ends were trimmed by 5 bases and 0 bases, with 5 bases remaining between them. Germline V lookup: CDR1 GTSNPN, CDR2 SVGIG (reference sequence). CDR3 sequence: CAWEDSNQPQHF. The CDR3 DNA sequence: TGTGCCTGGGAGGATAGCAATCAGCCCCAGCATTTT.

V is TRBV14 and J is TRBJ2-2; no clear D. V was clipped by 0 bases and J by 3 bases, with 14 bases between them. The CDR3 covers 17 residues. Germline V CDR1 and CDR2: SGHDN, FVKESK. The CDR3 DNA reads TGTGCCAGCAGCCAAGATGGGTTCCAGACGTACACCGGGGAGCTGTTTTTT. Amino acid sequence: CASSQDGFQTYTGELFF. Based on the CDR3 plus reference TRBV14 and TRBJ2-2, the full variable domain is EAGVTQFPSHSVIEKGQTVTLRCDPISGHDNLYWYRRVMGKEIKFLLHFVKESKQDESGMPNNRFLAERTGGTYSTLKVQPAELEDSGVYFCASSQDGFQTYTGELFFGEGSRLTVL.

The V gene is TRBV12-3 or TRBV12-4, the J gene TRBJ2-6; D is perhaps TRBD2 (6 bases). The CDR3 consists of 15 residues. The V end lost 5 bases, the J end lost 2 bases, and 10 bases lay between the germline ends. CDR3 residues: CASSLRGTGANVLTF. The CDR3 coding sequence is TGTGCCAGCAGTCTCCGGGGGACTGGGGCCAACGTCCTGACTTTC.

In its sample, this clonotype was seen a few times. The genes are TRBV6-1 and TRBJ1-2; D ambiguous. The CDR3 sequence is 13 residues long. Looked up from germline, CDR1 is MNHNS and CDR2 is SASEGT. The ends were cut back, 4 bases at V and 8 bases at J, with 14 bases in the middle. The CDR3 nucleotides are TGTGCCAGCAGTGCTGTAGGGTCTAGCGGCTACACCTTC. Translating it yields CASSAVGSSGYTF.

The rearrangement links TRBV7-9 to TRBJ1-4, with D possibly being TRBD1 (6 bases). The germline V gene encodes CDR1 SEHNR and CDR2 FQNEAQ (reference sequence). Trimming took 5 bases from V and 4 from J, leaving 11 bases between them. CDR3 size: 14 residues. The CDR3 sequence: CASSPEGDNEKLFF. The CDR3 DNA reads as TGTGCCAGCAGCCCCGAGGGGGATAATGAAAAACTGTTTTTT.

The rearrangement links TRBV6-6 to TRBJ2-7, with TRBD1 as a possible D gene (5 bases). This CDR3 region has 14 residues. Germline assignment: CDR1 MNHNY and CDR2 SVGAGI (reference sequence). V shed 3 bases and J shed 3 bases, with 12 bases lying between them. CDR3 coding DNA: TGTGCCAGCAGTTATCCCACGACAGTCTACGAGCAGTACTTC. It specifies CASSYPTTVYEQYF.

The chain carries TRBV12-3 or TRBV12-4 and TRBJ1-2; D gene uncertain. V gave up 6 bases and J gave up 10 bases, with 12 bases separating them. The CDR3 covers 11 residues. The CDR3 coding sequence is TGTGCCAGCAGCCCCCACGCTATCTACACCTTC. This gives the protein CASSPHAIYTF.

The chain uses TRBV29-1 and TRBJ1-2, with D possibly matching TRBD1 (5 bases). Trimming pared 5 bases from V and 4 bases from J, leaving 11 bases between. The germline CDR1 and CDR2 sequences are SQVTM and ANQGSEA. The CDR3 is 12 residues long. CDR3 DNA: TGCAGCGTTAGCAGGGATACCTATGGCTACACCTTC. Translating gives CSVSRDTYGYTF.

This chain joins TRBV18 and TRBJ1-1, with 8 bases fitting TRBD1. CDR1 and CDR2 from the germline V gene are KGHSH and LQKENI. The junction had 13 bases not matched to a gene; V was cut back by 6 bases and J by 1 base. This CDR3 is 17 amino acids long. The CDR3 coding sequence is TGTGCCAGCTCTCAAAACGACAGGGGACAGGCGAACACTGAAGCTTTCTTT. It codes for CASSQNDRGQANTEAFF.

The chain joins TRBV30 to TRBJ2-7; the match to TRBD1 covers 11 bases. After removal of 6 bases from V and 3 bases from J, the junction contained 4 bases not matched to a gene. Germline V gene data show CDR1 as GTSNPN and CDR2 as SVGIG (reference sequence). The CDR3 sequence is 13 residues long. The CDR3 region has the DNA TGTGCCTGCGAGGACAGGGGGCTCTACGAGCAGTACTTC. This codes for CACEDRGLYEQYF. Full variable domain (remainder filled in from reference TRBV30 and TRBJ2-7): SQTIHQWPATLVQPVGSPLSLECTVEGTSNPNLYWYRQAAGRGLQLLFYSVGIGQISSEVPQNLSASRPQDRQFILSSKKLLLSDSGFYLCACEDRGLYEQYFGPGTRLTVT.

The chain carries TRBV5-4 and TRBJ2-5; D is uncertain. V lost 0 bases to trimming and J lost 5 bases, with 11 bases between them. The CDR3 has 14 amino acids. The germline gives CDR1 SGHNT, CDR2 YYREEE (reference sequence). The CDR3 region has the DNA TGTGCCAGCAGCTTGGAGGGCCAGGAGGAGACCCAGTACTTC. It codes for CASSLEGQEETQYF.

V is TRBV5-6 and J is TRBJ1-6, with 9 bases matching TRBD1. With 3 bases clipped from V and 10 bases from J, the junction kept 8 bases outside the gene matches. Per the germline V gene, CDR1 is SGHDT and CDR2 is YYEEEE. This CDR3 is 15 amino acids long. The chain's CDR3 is CASSSGQGWYSPLHF. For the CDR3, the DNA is TGTGCCAGCAGCTCGGGACAGGGTTGGTACTCACCCCTCCACTTT. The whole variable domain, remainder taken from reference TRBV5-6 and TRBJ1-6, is DAGVTQSPTHLIKTRGQQVTLRCSPKSGHDTVSWYQQALGQGPQFIFQYYEEEERQRGNFPDRFSGHQFPNYSSELNVNALLLGDSALYLCASSSGQGWYSPLHFGNGTRLTVT.

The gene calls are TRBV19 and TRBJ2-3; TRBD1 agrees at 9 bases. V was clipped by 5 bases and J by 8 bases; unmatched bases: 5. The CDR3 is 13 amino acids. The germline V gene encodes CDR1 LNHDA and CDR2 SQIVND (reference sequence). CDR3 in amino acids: CASSSGQGGTQYF. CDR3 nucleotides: TGTGCCAGTAGTTCGGGACAGGGAGGTACGCAGTATTTT.

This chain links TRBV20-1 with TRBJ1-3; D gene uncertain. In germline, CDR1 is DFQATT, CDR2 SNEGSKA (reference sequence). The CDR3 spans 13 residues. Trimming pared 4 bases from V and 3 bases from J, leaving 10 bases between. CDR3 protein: CSATTLGGNTIYF. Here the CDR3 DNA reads TGCAGTGCTACAACGCTGGGTGGAAACACCATATATTTT.

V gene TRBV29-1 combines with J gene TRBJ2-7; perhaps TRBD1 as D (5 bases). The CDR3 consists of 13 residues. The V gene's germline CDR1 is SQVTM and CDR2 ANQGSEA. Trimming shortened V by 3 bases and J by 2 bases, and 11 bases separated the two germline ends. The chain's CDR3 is CSVEETATYEQYF. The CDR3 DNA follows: TGCAGCGTTGAGGAGACAGCTACCTACGAGCAGTACTTC.

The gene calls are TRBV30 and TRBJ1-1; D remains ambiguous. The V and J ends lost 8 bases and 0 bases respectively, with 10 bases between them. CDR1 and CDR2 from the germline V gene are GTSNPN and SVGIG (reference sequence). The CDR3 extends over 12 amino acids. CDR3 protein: CAPGSLNTEAFF. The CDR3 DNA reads TGTGCCCCTGGGAGCTTGAACACTGAAGCTTTCTTT.

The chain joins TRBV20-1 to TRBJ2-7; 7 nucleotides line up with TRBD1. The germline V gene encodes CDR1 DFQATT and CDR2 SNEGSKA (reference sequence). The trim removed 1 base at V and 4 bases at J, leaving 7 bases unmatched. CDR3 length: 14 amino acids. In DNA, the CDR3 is TGCAGTGCTAGAGGCCCCGGGACAGTGTACGAGCAGTACTTC. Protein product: CSARGPGTVYEQYF.

This CDR3 reads CASSLDPRGVLTF. The CDR3 nucleotides read TGTGCCAGCAGCTTAGACCCTAGAGGGGTCCTGACTTTC. The chain links TRBV11-2 to TRBJ2-6; D may be TRBD2 (5 bases). V dropped 0 bases and J dropped 13 bases, with 10 bases sitting between them. The CDR3 has 13 amino acids. The germline gives CDR1 SGHAT, CDR2 FQNNGV.

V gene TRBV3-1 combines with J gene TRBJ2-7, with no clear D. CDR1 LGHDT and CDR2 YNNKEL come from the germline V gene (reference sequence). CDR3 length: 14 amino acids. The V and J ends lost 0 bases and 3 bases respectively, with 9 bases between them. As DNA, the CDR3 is TGTGCCAGCAGCCAAGATTGGCAGGTCTACGAGCAGTACTTC. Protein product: CASSQDWQVYEQYF.

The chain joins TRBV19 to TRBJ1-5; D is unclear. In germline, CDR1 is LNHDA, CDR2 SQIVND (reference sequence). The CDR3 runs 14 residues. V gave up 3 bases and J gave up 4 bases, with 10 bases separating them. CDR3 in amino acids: CASSIREGNQPQHF. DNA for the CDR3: TGTGCCAGTAGTATCCGGGAAGGGAATCAGCCCCAGCATTTT.

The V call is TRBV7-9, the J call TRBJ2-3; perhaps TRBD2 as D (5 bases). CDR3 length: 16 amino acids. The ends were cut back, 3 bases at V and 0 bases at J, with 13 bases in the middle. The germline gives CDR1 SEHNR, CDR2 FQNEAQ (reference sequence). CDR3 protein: CASSFPTLASTDTQYF. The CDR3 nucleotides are TGTGCCAGCAGCTTCCCGACGCTAGCAAGCACAGATACGCAGTATTTT.